The rows below give T cell receptor beta chains drawn from one sample of a study of CD8+CD57+ T cells in acquired aplastic anemia. TCRdb re-derived calls from the reads in MiXCR, one entry per CDR3 protein. The profile shows around 200,000 distinct CDR3 sequences, roughly 50% of them singletons. Sequences were obtained from sorted CD4+, CD8+, or CD8+CD57+ T cells (not recorded which) from PBMCs. These receptors originate from a human donor with aplastic anemia. CDR3s include the opening cysteine and the closing phenylalanine or tryptophan. The D gene is left open where the match is weak. For some rows the clone size is stated as once, few or many, or as a class when expanded; others skip it.

d_call	v_call	j_call	clone_size	cdr3_aa	cdr3_nt
TRBD1	TRBV18	TRBJ2-3	-	CASSPDRGQGGTDTQYF	TGTGCCAGCTCGCCCGACAGGGGGCAGGGAGGAACAGATACGCAGTATTTT
-	TRBV7-2	TRBJ1-2	many	CASSPRTQPTYGYTF	TGTGCCAGCAGCCCGAGAACTCAGCCGACCTATGGCTACACCTTC
-	TRBV29-1	TRBJ1-2	-	CSVERGSYGYTF	TGCAGCGTTGAGCGGGGAAGCTATGGCTACACCTTC
-	TRBV25-1	TRBJ2-7	-	CASSSAGRGTYEQYF	TGTGCCAGCAGCTCGGCTGGACGCGGAACGTACGAGCAGTACTTC
TRBD1	TRBV19	TRBJ1-2	-	CASSPTQGQGAQGYTF	TGTGCCAGTAGTCCGACCCAGGGACAGGGGGCGCAGGGCTACACCTTC
-	TRBV19	TRBJ1-2	once	CASSNGDYGYTF	TGTGCCAGTAGTAACGGGGACTATGGCTACACCTTC
-	TRBV6-2/TRBV6-3	TRBJ1-5	many	CATRTDSSNQPQHF	TGTGCCACTAGGACGGACAGCAGCAATCAGCCCCAGCATTTT
-	TRBV2	TRBJ2-7	many	CASRLQSGGYEQYF	TGTGCCAGCAGACTCCAGTCGGGCGGCTACGAGCAGTACTTC
-	TRBV2	TRBJ1-1	many	CASSTETVNTEAFF	TGTGCCAGCAGTACCGAGACAGTTAACACTGAAGCTTTCTTT
-	TRBV29-1	TRBJ2-1	-	CSVVWPGPDLNEQFF	TGCAGCGTTGTATGGCCGGGACCTGACCTCAATGAGCAGTTCTTC
-	TRBV9	TRBJ2-7	-	CASSVGADSYEQYF	TGTGCCAGCAGCGTAGGGGCGGACTCCTACGAGCAGTACTTC
TRBD1	TRBV7-9	TRBJ1-2	many	CASSLGQGDIDYGYTF	TGTGCCAGCAGCCTCGGACAGGGAGATATAGACTATGGCTACACCTTC
-	TRBV7-2	TRBJ1-1	-	CASSLAAGIDTEAFF	TGTGCCAGCAGCTTAGCGGCAGGGATTGACACTGAAGCTTTCTTT
TRBD1	TRBV28	TRBJ1-4	few	CASSTYTGEGEKLFF	TGTGCCAGCAGTACCTACACAGGGGAGGGGGAAAAACTGTTTTTT
-	TRBV19	TRBJ1-2	few	CATGTADF	TGTGCCACAGGGACGGCCGACTTC
-	TRBV7-3	TRBJ2-3	-	CASSTREFPTDTQYF	TGTGCCAGCAGCACCCGCGAGTTCCCCACAGATACGCAGTATTTT
-	TRBV18	TRBJ2-7	-	CASSPPSMTYEQYF	TGTGCCAGCTCACCACCCTCGATGACCTACGAGCAGTACTTC
-	TRBV18	TRBJ1-5	-	CASSPELGDSNQPQHF	TGTGCCAGCTCTCCCGAATTGGGGGATAGCAATCAGCCCCAGCATTTT
-	TRBV4-1	TRBJ2-7	-	CASSRDRTSVEQYF	TGCGCCAGCAGCCGCGACAGGACCTCCGTGGAGCAGTACTTC
-	TRBV7-9	TRBJ2-5	many	CASSMGGGVLETQYF	TGTGCCAGCAGCATGGGGGGGGGCGTTTTGGAGACCCAGTACTTC
-	TRBV10-3	TRBJ2-7	-	CAIKGDPYEQYF	TGTGCCATCAAGGGGGATCCCTACGAGCAGTACTTC
TRBD1	TRBV9	TRBJ1-1	many	CASSVGDREAFF	TGTGCCAGCAGCGTAGGGGACAGGGAGGCTTTCTTT
-	TRBV11-2	TRBJ2-1	-	CASSVGGGSFPYNEQFF	TGTGCCAGCAGCGTGGGAGGGGGCAGTTTCCCCTACAATGAGCAGTTCTTC
-	TRBV11-2	TRBJ2-3	few	CASSLLAPDNRDTQYF	TGTGCCAGCAGCCTACTAGCTCCTGACAACAGAGATACGCAGTATTTT
-	TRBV9	TRBJ1-3	-	CTSSGGTGDRNTIYF	TGTACCAGCAGCGGAGGGACCGGCGACCGAAACACCATATATTTT
-	TRBV5-4	TRBJ2-5	-	CASSLGGVRETQYF	TGTGCCAGCAGCTTGGGGGGGGTTCGAGAGACCCAGTACTTC
TRBD2	TRBV11-2	TRBJ2-2	once	CASSLRLAGDNNTGELFF	TGTGCCAGCAGCTTAAGGCTAGCGGGGGACAACAACACCGGGGAGCTGTTTTTT
-	TRBV7-9	TRBJ1-2	many	CASSLVVDYGYTF	TGTGCCAGCAGCTTAGTAGTGGACTATGGCTACACCTTC
TRBD1	TRBV20-1	TRBJ1-1	many	CSATPDRGGNTEAFF	TGCAGTGCTACCCCAGACAGGGGGGGGAACACTGAAGCTTTCTTT
-	TRBV12-3/TRBV12-4	TRBJ2-2	many	CASRRRTGELFF	TGTGCCAGCAGACGACGGACCGGGGAGCTGTTTTTT
-	TRBV7-9	TRBJ1-2	-	CASSLPGDIYGYTF	TGTGCCAGCAGCTTACCCGGGGACATCTATGGCTACACCTTC
-	TRBV28	TRBJ1-5	-	CASSWGGREGQPQHF	TGTGCCAGCAGTTGGGGGGGCAGGGAAGGTCAGCCCCAGCATTTT